This paragraph covers one T cell receptor beta chain sequence. Its antigen is currently unknown. This entry is derived from a study of shared clonotypes between healthy human individuals. Overall study: The study used three CD4 naive, three CD4 memory, two CD8 naive and one CD8 memory plate per donor. Study-level points and caveats: At large depth, rarefaction still showed sorted-subset sequencing to be incomplete. Estimated richness was generally greater in naive than memory subsets.

Here immunoSEQ multiplex PCR was the method, and the copy in TCRdb shows in-frame clones only, minus some. The data contain about 1 million clones, about 75% of them seen just once; the ten biggest clones take up 1.2% to 1.5%. In germline, CDR1 is MNHNS, CDR2 SASEGT. The CDR3 totals 14 residues. V was cut by 1 base and J by 2 bases, with 7 bases left in between. Input material: memory CD4+ T cells sorted from blood. The sample's subset: CD45RA-negative fraction. The chain uses TRBV6-1 and TRBJ2-3; D ambiguous. The clonotype comes from a man aged 18 to 30 in good health. CDR3 in DNA: TGTGCCAGCAGTGAAGGGCAGGACACAGATACGCAGTATTTT. Its translation: CASSEGQDTDTQYF.